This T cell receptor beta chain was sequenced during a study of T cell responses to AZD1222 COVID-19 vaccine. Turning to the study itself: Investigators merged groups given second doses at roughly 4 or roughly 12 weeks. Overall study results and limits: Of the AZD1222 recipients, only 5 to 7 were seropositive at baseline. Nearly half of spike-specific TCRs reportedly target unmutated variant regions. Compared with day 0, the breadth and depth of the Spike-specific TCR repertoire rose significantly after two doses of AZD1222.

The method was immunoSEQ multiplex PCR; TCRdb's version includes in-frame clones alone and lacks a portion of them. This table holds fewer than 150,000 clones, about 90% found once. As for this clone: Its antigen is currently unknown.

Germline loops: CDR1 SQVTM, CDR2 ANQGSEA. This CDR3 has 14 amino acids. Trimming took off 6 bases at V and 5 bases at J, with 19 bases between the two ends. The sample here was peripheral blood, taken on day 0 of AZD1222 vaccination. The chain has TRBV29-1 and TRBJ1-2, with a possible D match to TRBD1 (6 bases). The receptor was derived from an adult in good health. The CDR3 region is CSVRGTGGPYGYTF. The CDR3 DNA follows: TGCAGCGTGCGGGGGACGGGGGGCCCATATGGCTACACCTTC. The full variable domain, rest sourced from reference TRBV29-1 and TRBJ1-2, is SAVISQKPSRDICQRGTSLTIQCQVDSQVTMMFWYRQQPGQSLTLIATANQGSEATYESGFVIDKFPISRPNLTFSTLTVSNMSPEDSSIYLCSVRGTGGPYGYTFGSGTRLTVV.